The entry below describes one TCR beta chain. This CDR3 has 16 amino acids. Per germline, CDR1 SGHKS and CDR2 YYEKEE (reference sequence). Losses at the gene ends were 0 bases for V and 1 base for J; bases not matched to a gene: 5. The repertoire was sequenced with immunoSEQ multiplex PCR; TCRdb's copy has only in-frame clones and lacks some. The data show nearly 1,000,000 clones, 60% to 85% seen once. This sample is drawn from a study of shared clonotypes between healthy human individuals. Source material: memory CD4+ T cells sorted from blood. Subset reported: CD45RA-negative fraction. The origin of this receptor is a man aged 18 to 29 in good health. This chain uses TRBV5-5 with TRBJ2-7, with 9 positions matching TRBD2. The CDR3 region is CASSLGLAEGSYEQYF. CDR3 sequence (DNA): TGTGCCAGCAGCTTGGGACTAGCGGAGGGGTCCTACGAGCAGTACTTC.